One T cell receptor beta chain is described in this entry. Its antigen is currently unknown. The targeted sequencing depth was 1 in 200,000 to 1 in 1 million T cells. Assay used: immunoSEQ multiplex PCR; TCRdb lists only in-frame clones, some missing. This sample has 120,000 to 150,000 clones, with 60% to 85% found just once. With 7 bases removed from V and 5 bases from J, the gap between germline ends came to 17 bases. Germline CDR1 reads SQVTM; CDR2 reads ANQGSEA. The CDR3 runs to 13 residues. These data are taken from a study of cytotoxic CD8 clonotypes in ibrutinib-treated CLL. Study-wide background: Within the patient group, ten to twelve were relapsed/refractory and roughly 14 treatment-naive, and some 18 were IGHV unmutated. With a range of 6 to 36, the median treatment time before response samples were taken was roughly twelve months.

Study results and limitations: Baseline clonality exceeded age-matched healthy donors and tracked circulating CD8+ T-cell counts.

This TCR was recovered from a human donor with chronic lymphocytic leukemia. The genes are TRBV29-1 and TRBJ1-2; D is unclear. The sequenced sample was PBMCs, obtained after 12 months of ibrutinib treatment. The CDR3 nucleotides read TGCAGCGGCGGAGAGGCAACCGGGTATGGCTACACCTTC. It encodes CSGGEATGYGYTF.